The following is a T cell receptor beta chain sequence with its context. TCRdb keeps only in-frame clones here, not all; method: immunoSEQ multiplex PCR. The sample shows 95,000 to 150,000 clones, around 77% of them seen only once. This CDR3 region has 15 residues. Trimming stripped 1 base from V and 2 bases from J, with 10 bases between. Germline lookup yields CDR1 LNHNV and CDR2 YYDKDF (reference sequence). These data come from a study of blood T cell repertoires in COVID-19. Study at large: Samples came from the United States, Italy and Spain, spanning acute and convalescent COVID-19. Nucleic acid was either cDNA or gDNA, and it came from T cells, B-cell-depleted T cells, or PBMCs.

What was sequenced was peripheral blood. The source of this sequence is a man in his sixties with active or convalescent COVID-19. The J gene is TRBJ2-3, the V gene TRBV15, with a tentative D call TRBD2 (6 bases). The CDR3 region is CATSRAGTLTDTQYF. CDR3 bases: TGTGCCACCAGCAGAGCCGGGACTCTCACAGATACGCAGTATTTT.